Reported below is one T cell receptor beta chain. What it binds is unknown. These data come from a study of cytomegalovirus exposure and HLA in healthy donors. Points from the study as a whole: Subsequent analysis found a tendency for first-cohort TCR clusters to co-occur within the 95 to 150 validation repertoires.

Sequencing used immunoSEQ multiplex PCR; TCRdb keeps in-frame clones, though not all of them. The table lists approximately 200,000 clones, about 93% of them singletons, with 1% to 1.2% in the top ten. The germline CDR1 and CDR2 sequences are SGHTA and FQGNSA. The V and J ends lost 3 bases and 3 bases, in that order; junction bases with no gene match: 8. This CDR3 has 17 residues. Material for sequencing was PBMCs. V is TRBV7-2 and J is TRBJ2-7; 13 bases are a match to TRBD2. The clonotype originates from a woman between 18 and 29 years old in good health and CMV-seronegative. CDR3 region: CASSFAGLAGNNYEQYF. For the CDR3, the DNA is TGTGCCAGCAGCTTCGCGGGACTAGCGGGAAATAACTACGAGCAGTACTTC.